Following are 9 T cell receptor beta chains from one sample sequenced in a study of cytomegalovirus exposure and HLA in healthy donors. The PCR used 60 Vbeta and 13 Jbeta primers. Here immunoSEQ multiplex PCR was the method, and the copy in TCRdb shows in-frame clones only, minus some. The table lists 35,000 to 55,000 clones, around 70% of them singletons. Sample: PBMCs. The receptors here all came from a woman aged 30 to 39 in good health and CMV-seronegative.

The V gene is TRBV6-1, the J gene TRBJ2-7; D gene uncertain. V dropped 11 bases and J dropped 2 bases, with 10 bases sitting between them. Germline assignment: CDR1 MNHNS and CDR2 SASEGT. This CDR3 has 11 residues. The CDR3 sequence: CAARETYEQYF. The CDR3 nucleotides read TGTGCCGCAAGAGAAACCTACGAGCAGTACTTC.

The chain combines TRBV4-1 with TRBJ1-3, with 8 positions matching TRBD1. There are 15 residues in the CDR3. J gave up 0 bases and V 4 bases, and 2 bases lay outside the gene matches. In germline, CDR1 is MGHRA, CDR2 YSYEKL. CDR3 nucleotides: TGCGCCAGCAGCCCGGACAGGGCCTCTGGAAACACCATATATTTT. It codes for CASSPDRASGNTIYF.

The gene calls are TRBV15 and TRBJ2-3; maybe TRBD2 (5 bases). Trimming removed 1 base from V and 6 bases from J, with 17 bases in between. Germline assignment: CDR1 LNHNV and CDR2 YYDKDF (reference sequence). This CDR3 is 16 amino acids long. DNA for the CDR3: TGTGCCACCAGCAGAGGAGTAGGGCAGGAGGTGGATACGCAGTATTTT. Translation: CATSRGVGQEVDTQYF. Based on the CDR3 plus reference TRBV15 and TRBJ2-3, the full variable domain is DAMVIQNPRYQVTQFGKPVTLSCSQTLNHNVMYWYQQKSSQAPKLLFHYYDKDFNNEADTPDNFQSRRPNTSFCFLDIRSPGLGDTAMYLCATSRGVGQEVDTQYFGPGTRLTVL.

V is TRBV6-5 and J is TRBJ2-7; D possibly corresponds to TRBD1 (5 bases). There are 13 residues in the CDR3. CDR1 MNHEY and CDR2 SVGAGI come from the germline V gene. The germline V and J ends were trimmed by 5 bases and 6 bases, with 14 bases remaining between them. The CDR3 reads CASSEGEMGEQYF. The CDR3 region has the DNA TGTGCCAGCAGTGAAGGGGAAATGGGCGAGCAGTACTTC.

The chain has TRBV20-1 and TRBJ1-1; D unresolved. V gave up 5 bases and J gave up 1 base, with 5 bases separating them. The CDR3 loop spans 11 amino acids. Germline V lookup: CDR1 DFQATT, CDR2 SNEGSKA (reference sequence). The DNA of the CDR3 is TGCAGTGCTGTACAGAACACTGAAGCTTTCTTT. This codes for CSAVQNTEAFF.

This clone was seen a handful of times. The chain is built from TRBV7-2 and TRBJ1-4; 9 bases fit TRBD1. CDR1 is SGHTA and CDR2 is FQGNSA in the germline V gene. The junction had 3 bases not matched to a gene; V was cut back by 2 bases and J by 11 bases. The CDR3 is 13 amino acids. CDR3 sequence reads: CASSLRDRDKLFF. The CDR3 region has the DNA TGTGCCAGCAGCTTAAGGGACAGGGACAAACTGTTTTTT.

The rearrangement links TRBV5-1 to TRBJ1-2; 8 nucleotides align to TRBD1. V gave up 3 bases and J gave up 5 bases; unmatched junction bases: 6. The CDR3 consists of 14 residues. Germline assignment: CDR1 SGHRS and CDR2 YFSETQ. The CDR3 loop is CASSSRGREYGYTF. The CDR3, as DNA: TGCGCCAGCAGCTCCAGGGGGCGGGAGTATGGCTACACCTTC.

The sample holds a few counts of this clone. The V call is TRBV5-1, the J call TRBJ2-7; no reliable D call. Germline CDR1 is SGHRS and CDR2 is YFSETQ. V gave up 3 bases and J gave up 0 bases, with 4 bases separating them. The CDR3 consists of 12 residues. CDR3 amino acids: CASSYSSYEQYF. Here the CDR3 DNA reads TGCGCCAGCAGCTATAGCTCCTACGAGCAGTACTTC.

The chain recombines TRBV29-1 with TRBJ2-3, with TRBD2 identical over 9 bases. This CDR3 comprises 18 residues. Germline CDR1 is SQVTM and CDR2 is ANQGSEA. The junction had 13 bases not matched to a gene; V was cut back by 3 bases and J by 0 bases. CDR3: CSVDGSLAGRLSTDTQYF. The CDR3 DNA is TGCAGCGTTGATGGGAGCCTAGCGGGGAGACTAAGCACAGATACGCAGTATTTT.